This entry lists 27 T cell receptor beta chains sequenced from one sample in a study of cytomegalovirus exposure and HLA in healthy donors. Method: immunoSEQ multiplex PCR; TCRdb's copy keeps in-frame clones and lacks some. The data hold around 70,000 clones, with 94% observed a single time. The sequenced sample was PBMCs. These receptors came from a woman aged 18-30 years in good health and CMV-seronegative.

The chain links TRBV7-2 to TRBJ2-7, with D possibly being TRBD1 (7 bases). Germline CDR1 is SGHTA and CDR2 is FQGNSA. This CDR3 contains 18 residues. V lost 2 bases and J lost 3, with 23 bases in between. CDR3: CASSLSFGGTAKNYEQYF. The CDR3 DNA is TGTGCCAGCAGCTTATCATTTGGGGGGACAGCAAAGAACTACGAGCAGTACTTC.

The V gene is TRBV19, the J gene TRBJ2-7; D is possibly TRBD2 (5 bases). The V end lost 6 bases, the J end lost 5 bases, and 8 bases lay between the germline ends. The germline CDR1 and CDR2 sequences are LNHDA and SQIVND (reference sequence). This CDR3 has 11 amino acids. The chain's CDR3 is CASRRRNEQYF. CDR3 in DNA: TGTGCCAGTAGACGGAGGAACGAGCAGTACTTC.

The chain couples TRBV11-2 to TRBJ1-1; no definite D call. The CDR3 sequence is 10 residues long. Germline CDR1 is SGHAT and CDR2 is FQNNGV. Trimming pared 8 bases from V and 7 bases from J, leaving 8 bases between. CDR3 nucleotide sequence: TGTGCCAGCGTACGGGGTGAAGCTTTCTTT. Translated, it gives CASVRGEAFF.

The J gene is TRBJ1-1, the V gene TRBV15; 7 bases align to TRBD1. This CDR3 contains 16 residues. The germline CDR1 and CDR2 sequences are LNHNV and YYDKDF (reference sequence). The V segment lost 5 bases and the J segment 4 bases; nucleotides outside the gene matches: 13. CDR3 nucleotides: TGTGCCACCAGCCCCGGAGGAGAGGGGGCAGCCACTGAAGCTTTCTTT. Translating gives CATSPGGEGAATEAFF. The complete variable domain, with remaining parts taken from reference TRBV15 and TRBJ1-1, reads DAMVIQNPRYQVTQFGKPVTLSCSQTLNHNVMYWYQQKSSQAPKLLFHYYDKDFNNEADTPDNFQSRRPNTSFCFLDIRSPGLGDTAMYLCATSPGGEGAATEAFFGQGTRLTVV.

CDR3 protein: CASSPGQGAPHEQYF. In DNA form, the CDR3 reads TGTGCCAGCTCACCGGGGCAGGGGGCGCCCCACGAGCAGTACTTC. V usage is TRBV18 and J usage is TRBJ2-7, with TRBD1 matching 8 bases. Germline CDR1 and CDR2: KGHSH and LQKENI. This CDR3 spans 15 amino acids. V trimming: 3 bases; J trimming: 5 bases; junction bases outside the gene matches: 9.

The chain combines TRBV19 with TRBJ2-1; 11 bases fit TRBD2. Losses at the gene ends were 5 bases for V and 9 bases for J; bases not matched to a gene: 9. The CDR3 sequence is 15 residues long. Per the germline V gene, CDR1 is LNHDA and CDR2 is SQIVND (reference sequence). CDR3 region: CASSSSSGGRGEQFF. The CDR3, as DNA: TGTGCCAGTAGTTCCTCTAGCGGGGGGCGCGGTGAGCAGTTCTTC.

This clone was seen more than once but under ten times. The chain has TRBV11-2 and TRBJ2-7, with D possibly TRBD1 on 6 matching bases. This CDR3 is built from 16 residues. Germline loops: CDR1 SGHAT, CDR2 FQNNGV. V was shortened by 6 bases and J by 0 bases, with 18 bases between the two germline ends. DNA for the CDR3: TGTGCCAGCAGACCGGTAGGGGGTAAGAGCTCCTACGAGCAGTACTTC. Protein sequence: CASRPVGGKSSYEQYF.

The chain combines TRBV7-2 with TRBJ1-1; the match to TRBD1 covers 8 bases. Per germline, CDR1 SGHTA and CDR2 FQGNSA. This CDR3 has 14 residues. V gave up 4 bases and J gave up 6 bases; unmatched junction bases: 7. DNA for the CDR3: TGTGCCAGCAGCTCAGGACAGGGAGGATCTGAAGCTTTCTTT. It encodes CASSSGQGGSEAFF.

This clone showed up just a few times. The chain combines TRBV7-9 with TRBJ2-7, with TRBD2 matching 7 bases. V gave up 5 bases and J gave up 2 bases; unmatched junction bases: 3. This CDR3 is 13 amino acids long. CDR1 is SEHNR and CDR2 is FQNEAQ in the germline V gene (reference sequence). The CDR3 is CASSRREAYEQYF. The CDR3 DNA reads as TGTGCCAGCAGCCGACGGGAGGCCTACGAGCAGTACTTC.

This chain uses TRBV5-4 with TRBJ2-5, with D perhaps TRBD2 (5 bases). CDR1 and CDR2 from the germline V gene are SGHNT and YYREEE (reference sequence). The V gene lost 3 bases and the J gene lost 4 bases, with 16 bases spanning the gap. The CDR3 is 15 residues long. CDR3 in amino acids: CASSSVASTRETQYF. CDR3 in DNA: TGTGCCAGCAGCTCCGTCGCTAGCACGAGAGAGACCCAGTACTTC.

This chain connects TRBV7-3 to TRBJ1-5, with a possible D match to TRBD1 (5 bases). This CDR3 has 15 residues. Germline CDR1 SGHTA, CDR2 FQGTGA. V lost 3 bases and J 7 bases, leaving 16 bases between the germline ends. The CDR3 DNA reads TGTGCCAGCAGCTTTAAGGGGCGCGTATTACAGCCCCAGCATTTT. The encoded protein is CASSFKGRVLQPQHF.

The chain is built from TRBV7-3 and TRBJ1-5, with TRBD1 matching 7 bases. V lost 6 bases, J lost 3 bases, and 2 bases stayed unmatched. Per germline, CDR1 SGHTA and CDR2 FQGTGA. The CDR3 sequence is 13 residues long. The chain's CDR3 is CASRGQPNQPQHF. CDR3 nucleotides: TGTGCCAGCAGGGGACAGCCCAATCAGCCCCAGCATTTT.

This chain joins TRBV23-1 and TRBJ1-6, with D maybe TRBD1 (6 bases). TRBV23-1 carries the ORF label, with uncertain function. This CDR3 has 17 amino acids. V was cut by 6 bases and J by 6 bases, with 21 bases left in between. The CDR3, as DNA: TGCGCCAGCAGGGTACAGGGTCCCCCTCCCATTAATTCACCCCTCCACTTT. Amino acid sequence: CASRVQGPPPINSPLHF.

The J gene is TRBJ1-5, the V gene TRBV27; TRBD1 agrees at 9 bases. Germline CDR1 is MNHEY and CDR2 is SMNVEV (reference sequence). V dropped 8 bases and J dropped 1; count of bases not matched to a gene: 9. The CDR3 consists of 16 residues. CDR3 amino acids: CASGQGSSMSNQPQHF. In DNA, the CDR3 is TGTGCCAGCGGACAGGGGAGTTCGATGAGCAATCAGCCCCAGCATTTT.

The chain has TRBV10-2 and TRBJ1-5; 9 bases fit TRBD1. In germline, CDR1 is WSHSY, CDR2 SAAADI. This CDR3 is built from 12 residues. The junction had 6 bases not matched to a gene; V was cut back by 9 bases and J by 9 bases. The CDR3 DNA reads as TGCGCCAGTGGGGTGGGACAGGGGCCCCAGCATTTT. Protein sequence: CASGVGQGPQHF.

This chain joins TRBV6-5 and TRBJ2-1; D might be TRBD2 (5 bases). The CDR3 is made up of 14 amino acids. CDR1 and CDR2 (germline): MNHEY, SVGAGI. V was pared by 7 bases and J by 4 bases, with 14 bases between. DNA of the CDR3: TGTGCCAGCAAGAGGGCCCGGCTATACAATGAGCAGTTCTTC. Translating gives CASKRARLYNEQFF.

The chain couples TRBV7-9 to TRBJ2-5; D unresolved. V was shortened by 3 bases and J by 5 bases, with 4 bases between the two germline ends. CDR3 length: 11 residues. Germline CDR1 reads SEHNR; CDR2 reads FQNEAQ (reference sequence). CDR3 nucleotide sequence: TGTGCCAGCAGCTTTCGGGAGACCCAGTACTTC. Translating it yields CASSFRETQYF.

J is TRBJ1-1 and V is TRBV7-2; TRBD1 aligns across 9 bases. CDR1 is SGHTA and CDR2 is FQGNSA in the germline V gene. This CDR3 contains 15 residues. The trim removed 1 base at V and 8 bases at J, leaving 8 bases unmatched. CDR3 region: CASSLGGGGQGEAFF. DNA for the CDR3: TGTGCCAGCAGCTTAGGGGGTGGGGGACAGGGCGAAGCTTTCTTT.

The gene calls are TRBV6-4 and TRBJ2-3, with 8 bases identical to TRBD1. There are 14 residues in the CDR3. After removal of 3 bases from V and 3 bases from J, the junction contained 2 bases not matched to a gene. CDR1 is MRHNA and CDR2 is SNTAGT in the germline V gene. The chain's CDR3 is CASSEGQETDTQYF. CDR3 DNA sequence: TGTGCCAGCAGTGAGGGACAGGAGACAGATACGCAGTATTTT.

The chain recombines TRBV7-3 with TRBJ2-3; no clear D. This CDR3 has 15 amino acids. Germline V gives CDR1 SGHTA, CDR2 FQGTGA. Trimming removed 0 bases at V and 2 bases at J, with 9 bases between. The CDR3 sequence: CASSLTALPTDTQYF. CDR3 bases: TGTGCCAGCAGCTTAACGGCACTACCCACAGATACGCAGTATTTT.

Worth noting for this clone: One end of the junction is discordant with germline, which a read error may explain. J is TRBJ2-4 and V is TRBV6-1; the match to TRBD1 covers 10 bases. Germline V CDR1 and CDR2: MNHNS, SASEGT. This CDR3 has 13 residues. In DNA form, the CDR3 reads TGTGCCAGCAGTGAAATCGCCGGGACAGGGGTTTTTTTC. The encoded protein is CASSEIAGTGVFF.

The chain employs TRBV11-1 and TRBJ1-1; D gene ambiguous. Germline V CDR1 and CDR2: SGHAT, FQDESV (reference sequence). V lost 2 bases to trimming and J lost 1 base, with 11 bases between them. There are 15 residues in the CDR3. The CDR3 protein is CASSLLGRSNTEAFF. The CDR3 coding sequence is TGTGCCAGCAGCTTATTGGGGAGGTCGAACACTGAAGCTTTCTTT.

This rearrangement joins TRBV7-8 to TRBJ2-7, with D perhaps matching TRBD1 (5 bases). There are 16 residues in the CDR3. Germline lookup yields CDR1 SGHVS and CDR2 FQNEAQ. V was shortened by 2 bases and J by 2 bases, with 16 bases between the two germline ends. CDR3 in amino acids: CASSLPSPEGAYEQYF. The CDR3 DNA reads as TGTGCCAGCAGCTTACCCTCGCCCGAAGGGGCCTACGAGCAGTACTTC.

The sample holds one count of this clone. The genes are TRBV7-9 and TRBJ2-3; tentative D call: TRBD2 (7 bases). Germline V CDR1 and CDR2: SEHNR, FQNEAQ (reference sequence). The CDR3 covers 16 residues. The V end lost 5 bases, the J end lost 5 bases, and 20 bases lay between the germline ends. The DNA of the CDR3 is TGTGCCAGCAGCCCGAGGGGGGGGTATCTGGAAGATACGCAGTATTTT. Encoded protein: CASSPRGGYLEDTQYF.

The genes are TRBV18 and TRBJ2-1; D is possibly TRBD1 (5 bases). With 0 bases removed from V and 13 bases from J, the gap between germline ends came to 19 bases. There are 15 residues in the CDR3. The germline V gene has CDR1 KGHSH and CDR2 LQKENI. The DNA of the CDR3 is TGTGCCAGCTCACCACCCCCGGGTCAGGACAAAAGCCAGTTCTTC. Encoded protein: CASSPPPGQDKSQFF.

The rearrangement links TRBV18 to TRBJ1-2; D unresolved. This CDR3 region has 13 residues. The V end was cut by 3 bases, the J end by 7 bases, with 12 bases between. Looked up from germline, CDR1 is KGHSH and CDR2 is LQKENI. The CDR3 DNA sequence: TGTGCCAGCTCACCTGGAGGGAGAACTGGCTACACCTTC. Residues: CASSPGGRTGYTF.

The V call is TRBV7-9, the J call TRBJ1-6, with D possibly being TRBD1 (5 bases). CDR1 is SEHNR and CDR2 is FQNEAQ in the germline V gene (reference sequence). Trimming removed 4 bases at V and 0 bases at J, with 19 bases between. The CDR3 totals 19 residues. CDR3 in DNA: TGTGCCAGCAGCTCCGACAGTTACGCCGAGAGCTCCTATAATTCACCCCTCCACTTT. The encoded protein is CASSSDSYAESSYNSPLHF. The variable domain in full, with the rest retrieved from reference TRBV7-9 and TRBJ1-6, is DTGVSQNPRHKITKRGQNVTFRCDPISEHNRLYWYRQTLGQGPEFLTYFQNEAQLEKSRLLSDRFSAERPKGSFSTLEIQRTEQGDSAMYLCASSSDSYAESSYNSPLHFGNGTRLTVT.